This T cell receptor beta chain derives from a study of T cell repertoires in cytomegalovirus infection. Turning to the study itself: Matching HLA type and CMV infection were both indicated by public TCR beta signatures. Study results and caveats: Individuals carrying CMV plus the relevant HLA were identified by cumulative frequency of public TCR beta families. HLA-C-restricted, CMV-specific TCR beta clonotypes were dominant ex vivo.

A note on this clonotype: Its target is not known.

TCRdb analysed the reads with MiXCR anew, one entry per CDR3 protein. The table records about 130,000 distinct CDR3 sequences, about 24% of them present only once. Germline V gene lookup returns CDR1 LGHNA and CDR2 YSLEER. The CDR3 has 15 amino acids. Trimming left V 1 base short and J 1 base short, with 8 bases between. The origin of this receptor is a human donor in good health (CMV status not recorded). Some clones in this sample may be carry-over from other donors' samples. The chain employs TRBV4-3 and TRBJ2-1; D is perhaps TRBD2 (6 bases). The source material was PBMCs, sequenced either directly or after in vitro stimulation (not recorded which). The CDR3 loop reads CASSQGEASYNEQFF. In DNA form, the CDR3 reads TGCGCCAGCAGCCAAGGGGAGGCGTCCTACAATGAGCAGTTCTTC.